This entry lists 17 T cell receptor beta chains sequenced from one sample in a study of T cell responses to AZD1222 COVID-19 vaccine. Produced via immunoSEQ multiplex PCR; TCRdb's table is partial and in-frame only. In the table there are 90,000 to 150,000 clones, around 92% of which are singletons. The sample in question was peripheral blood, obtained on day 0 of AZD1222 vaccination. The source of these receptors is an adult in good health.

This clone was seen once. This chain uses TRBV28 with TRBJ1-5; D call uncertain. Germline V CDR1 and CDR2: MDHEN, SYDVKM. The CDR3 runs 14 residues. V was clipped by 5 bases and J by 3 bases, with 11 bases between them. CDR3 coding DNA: TGTGCCAGCAGTCAGCCGGGATTCAATCAGCCCCAGCATTTT. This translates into CASSQPGFNQPQHF.

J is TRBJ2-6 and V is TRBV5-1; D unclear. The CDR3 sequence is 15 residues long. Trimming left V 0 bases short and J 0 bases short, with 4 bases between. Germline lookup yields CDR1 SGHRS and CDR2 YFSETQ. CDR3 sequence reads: CASSLGDSGANVLTF. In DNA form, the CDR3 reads TGCGCCAGCAGCTTGGGTGACTCTGGGGCCAACGTCCTGACTTTC.

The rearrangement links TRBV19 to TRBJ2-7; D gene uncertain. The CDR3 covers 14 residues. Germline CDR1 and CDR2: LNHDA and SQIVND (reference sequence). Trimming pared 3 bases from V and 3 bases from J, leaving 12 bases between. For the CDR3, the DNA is TGTGCCAGTAGTATCTCCTTAAACAGCTACGAGCAGTACTTC. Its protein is CASSISLNSYEQYF.

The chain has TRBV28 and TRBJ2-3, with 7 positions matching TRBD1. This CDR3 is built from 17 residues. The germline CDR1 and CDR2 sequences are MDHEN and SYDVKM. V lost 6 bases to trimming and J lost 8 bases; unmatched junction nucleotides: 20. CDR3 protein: CASRGRGQAIILGTQYF. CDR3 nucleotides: TGTGCCAGCAGGGGGCGAGGACAGGCTATTATCCTAGGTACGCAGTATTTT.

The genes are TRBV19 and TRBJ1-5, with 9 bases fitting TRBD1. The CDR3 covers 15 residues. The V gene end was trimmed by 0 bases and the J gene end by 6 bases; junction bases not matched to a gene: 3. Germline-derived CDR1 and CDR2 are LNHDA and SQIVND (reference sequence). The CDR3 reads CASSIEGTGRQPQHF. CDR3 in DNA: TGTGCCAGTAGTATAGAGGGGACAGGGCGTCAGCCCCAGCATTTT. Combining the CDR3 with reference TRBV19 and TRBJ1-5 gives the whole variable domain DGGITQSPKYLFRKEGQNVTLSCEQNLNHDAMYWYRQDPGQGLRLIYYSQIVNDFQKGDIAEGYSVSREKKESFPLTVTSAQKNPTAFYLCASSIEGTGRQPQHFGDGTRLSIL.

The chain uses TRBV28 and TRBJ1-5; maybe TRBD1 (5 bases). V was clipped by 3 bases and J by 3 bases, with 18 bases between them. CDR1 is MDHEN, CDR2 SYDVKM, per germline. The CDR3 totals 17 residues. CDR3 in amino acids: CASSLDFGTSYNQPQHF. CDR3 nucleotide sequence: TGTGCCAGCAGTTTGGATTTCGGGACTTCGTACAATCAGCCCCAGCATTTT.

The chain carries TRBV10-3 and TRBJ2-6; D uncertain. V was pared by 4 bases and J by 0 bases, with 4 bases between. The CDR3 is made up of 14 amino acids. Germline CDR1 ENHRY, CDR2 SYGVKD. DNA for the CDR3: TGTGCCATCAGTGTGGACTCTGGGGCCAACGTCCTGACTTTC. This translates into CAISVDSGANVLTF.

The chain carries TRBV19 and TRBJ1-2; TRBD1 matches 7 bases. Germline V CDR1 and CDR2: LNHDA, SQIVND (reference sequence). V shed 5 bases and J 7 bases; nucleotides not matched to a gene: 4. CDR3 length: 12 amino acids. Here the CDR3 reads CASSPQGIGYTF. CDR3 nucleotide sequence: TGTGCCAGTAGTCCACAGGGGATTGGCTACACCTTC.

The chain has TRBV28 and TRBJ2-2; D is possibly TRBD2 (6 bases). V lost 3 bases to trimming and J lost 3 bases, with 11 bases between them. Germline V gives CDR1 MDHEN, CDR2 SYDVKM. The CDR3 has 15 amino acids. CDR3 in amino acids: CASSLAGGYTGELFF. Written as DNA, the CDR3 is TGTGCCAGCAGTTTGGCCGGGGGATACACCGGGGAGCTGTTTTTT.

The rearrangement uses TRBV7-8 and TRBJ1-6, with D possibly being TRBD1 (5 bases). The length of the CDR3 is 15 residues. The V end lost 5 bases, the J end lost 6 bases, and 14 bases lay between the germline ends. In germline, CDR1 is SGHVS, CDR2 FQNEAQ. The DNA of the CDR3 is TGTGCCAGCAGCCGAGAGACAGCTCTTAATTCACCCCTCCACTTT. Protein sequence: CASSRETALNSPLHF.

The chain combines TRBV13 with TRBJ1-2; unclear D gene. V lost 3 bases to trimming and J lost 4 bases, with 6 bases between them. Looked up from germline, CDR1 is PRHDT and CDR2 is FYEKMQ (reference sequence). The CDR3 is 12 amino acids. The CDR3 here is CASSLPGYGYTF. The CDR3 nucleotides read TGTGCCAGCAGCTTGCCAGGCTATGGCTACACCTTC.

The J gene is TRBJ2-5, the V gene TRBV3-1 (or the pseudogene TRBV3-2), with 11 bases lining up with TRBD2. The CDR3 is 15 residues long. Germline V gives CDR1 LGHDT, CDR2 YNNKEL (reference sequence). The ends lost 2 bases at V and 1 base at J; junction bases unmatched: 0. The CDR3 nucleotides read TGTGCCAGCAGCCAACTAGCGGGAGGCCAAGAGACCCAGTACTTC. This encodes CASSQLAGGQETQYF.

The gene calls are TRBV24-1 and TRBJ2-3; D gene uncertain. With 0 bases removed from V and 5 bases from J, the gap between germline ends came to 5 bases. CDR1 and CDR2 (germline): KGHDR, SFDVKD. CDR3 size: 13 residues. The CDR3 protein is CATSDLLEDTQYF. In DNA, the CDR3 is TGTGCCACCAGTGATTTGTTGGAAGATACGCAGTATTTT.

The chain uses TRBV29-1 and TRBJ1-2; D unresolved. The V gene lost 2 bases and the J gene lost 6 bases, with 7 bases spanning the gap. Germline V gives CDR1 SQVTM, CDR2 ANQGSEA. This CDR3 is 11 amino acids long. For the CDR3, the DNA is TGCAGCGTTGAAAGGGATGATGGCTACACCTTC. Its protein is CSVERDDGYTF.

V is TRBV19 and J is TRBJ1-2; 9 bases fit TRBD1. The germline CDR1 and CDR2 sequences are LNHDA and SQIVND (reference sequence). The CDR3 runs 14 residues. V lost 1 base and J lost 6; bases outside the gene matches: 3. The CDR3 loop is CASSIGGTGNGYTF. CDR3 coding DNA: TGTGCCAGTAGTATAGGCGGGACAGGGAATGGCTACACCTTC.

The CDR3 sequence: CASSQSVPGRRSEAFF. CDR3 bases: TGTGCCAGCAGCCAATCGGTACCGGGGAGAAGAAGTGAAGCTTTCTTT. The V gene is TRBV16, the J gene TRBJ1-1; D remains unclear. Trimming left V 0 bases short and J 7 bases short, with 18 bases between. Germline CDR1 KGHSY, CDR2 FQNENV. The CDR3 covers 16 residues.

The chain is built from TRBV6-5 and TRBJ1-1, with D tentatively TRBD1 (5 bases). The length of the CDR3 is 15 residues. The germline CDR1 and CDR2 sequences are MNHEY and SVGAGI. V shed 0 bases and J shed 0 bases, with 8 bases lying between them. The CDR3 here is CASSYSRQLNTEAFF. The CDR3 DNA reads TGTGCCAGCAGTTACTCTCGACAGTTGAACACTGAAGCTTTCTTT.